This TCR beta chain was profiled in a study of blood T cell repertoires in COVID-19. The repertoire was sequenced with immunoSEQ multiplex PCR; TCRdb's copy has only in-frame clones and lacks some. The sample includes some 200,000 clones, about 88% seen only once; the top ten take roughly a sixth. In germline, CDR1 is KGHDR, CDR2 SFDVKD. The CDR3 loop spans 13 amino acids. Trimming took off 6 bases at V and 0 bases at J, with 7 bases between the two ends. The sequenced sample consisted of peripheral blood. The chain has TRBV24-1 and TRBJ1-2; D gene unclear. This receptor was taken from a man aged 50-59 years with COVID-19, enrolled during active disease. DNA of the CDR3: TGTGCCACCAGTAATCTTGCTAACTATGGCTACACCTTC. Translating gives CATSNLANYGYTF.